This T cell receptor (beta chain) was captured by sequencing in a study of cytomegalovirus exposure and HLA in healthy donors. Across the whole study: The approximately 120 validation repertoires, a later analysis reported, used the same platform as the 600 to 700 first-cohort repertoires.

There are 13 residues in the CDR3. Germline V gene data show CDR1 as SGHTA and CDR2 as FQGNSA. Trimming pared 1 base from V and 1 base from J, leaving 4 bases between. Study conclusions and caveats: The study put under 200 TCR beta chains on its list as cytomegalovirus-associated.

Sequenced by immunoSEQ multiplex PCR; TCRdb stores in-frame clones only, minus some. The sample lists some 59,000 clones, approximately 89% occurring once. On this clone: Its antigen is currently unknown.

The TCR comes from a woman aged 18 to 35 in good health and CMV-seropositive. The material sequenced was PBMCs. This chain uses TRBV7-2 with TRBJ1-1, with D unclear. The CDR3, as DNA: TGTGCCAGCAGCTTAGTCAAGAACACTGAAGCTTTCTTT. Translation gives CASSLVKNTEAFF.